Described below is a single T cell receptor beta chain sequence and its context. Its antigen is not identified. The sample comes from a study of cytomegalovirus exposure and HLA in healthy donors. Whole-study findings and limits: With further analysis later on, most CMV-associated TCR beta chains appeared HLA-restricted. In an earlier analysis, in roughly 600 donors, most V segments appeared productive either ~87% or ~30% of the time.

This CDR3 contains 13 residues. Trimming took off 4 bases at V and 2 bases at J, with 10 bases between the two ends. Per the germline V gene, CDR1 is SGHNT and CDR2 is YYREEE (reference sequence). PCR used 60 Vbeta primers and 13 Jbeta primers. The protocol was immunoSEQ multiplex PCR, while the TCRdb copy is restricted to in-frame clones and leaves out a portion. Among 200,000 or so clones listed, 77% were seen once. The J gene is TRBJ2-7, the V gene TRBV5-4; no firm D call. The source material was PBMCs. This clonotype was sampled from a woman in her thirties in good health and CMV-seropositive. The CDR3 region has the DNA TGTGCCAGCAGCCAAACTACCACCTACGAGCAGTACTTC. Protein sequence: CASSQTTTYEQYF.